The 3 T cell receptor beta chains below all came from one sample that was sequenced in a study of blood T cell repertoires in COVID-19. TCRdb's table, derived via immunoSEQ multiplex PCR, lists solely in-frame clones and lacks some. The sample has roughly 330,000 clones; 87% are singletons. The sequencing input was peripheral blood. These receptors were obtained from a young man with COVID-19, enrolled during active disease.

Only one count was recorded for this clone. The chain carries TRBV7-2 and TRBJ1-2; 10 bases match TRBD1. Germline trimming cut 6 bases from V and 6 bases from J; bases unmatched to any gene: 10. Germline loops: CDR1 SGHTA, CDR2 FQGNSA. This CDR3 is 15 amino acids long. The CDR3 protein is CASSPVGQGRNGYTF. DNA for the CDR3: TGTGCCAGCAGTCCCGTGGGACAGGGGAGAAATGGCTACACCTTC.

For the CDR3, the DNA is TGTGCCAGCAGCTTAGGGGCAGGGGCCAAGTACGAGCAGTACTTC. It is translated as CASSLGAGAKYEQYF. The chain has TRBV11-2 and TRBJ2-7; tentative D call: TRBD1 (6 bases). V was pared by 1 base and J by 4 bases, with 14 bases between. This CDR3 is built from 15 residues. The germline CDR1 and CDR2 sequences are SGHAT and FQNNGV.

This clone has just one count. The chain recombines TRBV6-5 with TRBJ2-5; 7 positions match TRBD1. The CDR3 sequence is 15 residues long. Germline CDR1 reads MNHEY; CDR2 reads SVGAGI. Unmatched junction bases numbered 8, after V lost 2 bases and J lost 5 bases. This CDR3 reads CASSYERGLGETQYF. CDR3 nucleotide sequence: TGTGCCAGCAGTTACGAAAGGGGGCTAGGGGAGACCCAGTACTTC.